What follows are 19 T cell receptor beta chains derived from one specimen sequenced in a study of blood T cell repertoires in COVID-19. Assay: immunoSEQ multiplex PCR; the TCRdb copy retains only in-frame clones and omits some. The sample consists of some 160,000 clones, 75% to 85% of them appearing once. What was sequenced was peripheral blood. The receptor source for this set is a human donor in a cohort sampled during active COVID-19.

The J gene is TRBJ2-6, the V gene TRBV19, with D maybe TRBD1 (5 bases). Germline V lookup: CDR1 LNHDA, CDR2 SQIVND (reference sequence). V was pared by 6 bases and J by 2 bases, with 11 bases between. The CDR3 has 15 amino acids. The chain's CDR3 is CASRDQGTGANVLTF. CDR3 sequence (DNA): TGTGCCAGTAGGGACCAGGGCACTGGGGCCAACGTCCTGACTTTC.

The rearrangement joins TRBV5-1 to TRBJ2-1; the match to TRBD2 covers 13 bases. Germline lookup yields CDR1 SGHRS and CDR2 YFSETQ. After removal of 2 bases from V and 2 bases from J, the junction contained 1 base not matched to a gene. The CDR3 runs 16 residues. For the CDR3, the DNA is TGCGCCAGCAGCTTTACTAGCGGGGGGGCCTACAATGAGCAGTTCTTC. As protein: CASSFTSGGAYNEQFF. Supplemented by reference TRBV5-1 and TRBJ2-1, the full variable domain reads KAGVTQTPRYLIKTRGQQVTLSCSPISGHRSVSWYQQTPGQGLQFLFEYFSETQRNKGNFPGRFSGRQFSNSRSEMNVSTLELGDSALYLCASSFTSGGAYNEQFFGPGTRLTVL.

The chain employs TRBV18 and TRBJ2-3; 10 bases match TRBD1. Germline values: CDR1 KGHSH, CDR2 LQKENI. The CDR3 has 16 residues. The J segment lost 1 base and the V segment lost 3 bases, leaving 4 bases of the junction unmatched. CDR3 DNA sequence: TGTGCCAGCTCACCGTCCGGGACAGGGGGCACAGATACGCAGTATTTT. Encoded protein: CASSPSGTGGTDTQYF.

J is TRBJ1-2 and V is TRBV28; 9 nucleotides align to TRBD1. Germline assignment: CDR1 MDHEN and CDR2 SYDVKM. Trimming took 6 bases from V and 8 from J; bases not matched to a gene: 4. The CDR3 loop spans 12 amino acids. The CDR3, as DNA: TGTGCCAGCAGCACAGGGGGCGCCGGCTACACCTTC. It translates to CASSTGGAGYTF.

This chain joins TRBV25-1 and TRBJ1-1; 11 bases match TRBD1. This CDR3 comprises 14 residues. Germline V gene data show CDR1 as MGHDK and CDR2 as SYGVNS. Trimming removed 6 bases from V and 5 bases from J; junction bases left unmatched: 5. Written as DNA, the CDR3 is TGTGCCAGCAGCCGAGGGACAGGGGGAACTGAAGCTTTCTTT. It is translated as CASSRGTGGTEAFF. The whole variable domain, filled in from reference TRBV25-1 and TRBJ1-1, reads EADIYQTPRYLVIGTGKKITLECSQTMGHDKMYWYQQDPGMELHLIHYSYGVNSTEKGDLSSESTVSRIRTEHFPLTLESARPSHTSQYLCASSRGTGGTEAFFGQGTRLTVV.

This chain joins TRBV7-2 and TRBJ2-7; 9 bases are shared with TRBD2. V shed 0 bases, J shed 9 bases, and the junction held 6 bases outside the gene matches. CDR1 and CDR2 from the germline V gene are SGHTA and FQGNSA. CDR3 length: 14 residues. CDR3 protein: CASSLAFSGSSQYF. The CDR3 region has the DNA TGTGCCAGCAGCTTAGCTTTTAGCGGGAGTTCGCAGTACTTC.

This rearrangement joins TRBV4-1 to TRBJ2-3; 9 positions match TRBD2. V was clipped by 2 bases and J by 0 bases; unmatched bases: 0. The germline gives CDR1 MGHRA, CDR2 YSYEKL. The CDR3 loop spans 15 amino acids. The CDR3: CASSQTSGSTDTQYF. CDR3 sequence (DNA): TGCGCCAGCAGCCAAACTAGCGGGAGCACAGATACGCAGTATTTT.

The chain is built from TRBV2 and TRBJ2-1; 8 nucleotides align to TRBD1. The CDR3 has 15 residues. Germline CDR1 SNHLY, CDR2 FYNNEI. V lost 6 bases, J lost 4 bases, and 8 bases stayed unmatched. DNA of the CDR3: TGTGCCAGCAGCCCGGACAGGGCCTCGTACAATGAGCAGTTCTTC. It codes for CASSPDRASYNEQFF. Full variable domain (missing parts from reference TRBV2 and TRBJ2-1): EPEVTQTPSHQVTQMGQEVILRCVPISNHLYFYWYRQILGQKVEFLVSFYNNEISEKSEIFDDQFSVERPDGSNFTLKIRSTKLEDSAMYFCASSPDRASYNEQFFGPGTRLTVL.

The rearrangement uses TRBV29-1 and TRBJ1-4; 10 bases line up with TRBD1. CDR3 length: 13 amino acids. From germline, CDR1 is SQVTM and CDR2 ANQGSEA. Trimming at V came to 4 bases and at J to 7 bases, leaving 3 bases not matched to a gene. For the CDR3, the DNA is TGCAGCGTTGGGACAGGGGGTTTTGAAAAACTGTTTTTT. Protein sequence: CSVGTGGFEKLFF.

The CDR3 DNA follows: TGTGCCACCCCTCGGGGGGAGGACGCCTACGAGCAGTACTTC. Encoded protein: CATPRGEDAYEQYF. This sequence joins TRBV6-5 and TRBJ2-7; 7 bases agree with TRBD2. With 10 bases clipped from V and 2 bases from J, the junction kept 11 bases outside the gene matches. The CDR3 sequence is 14 residues long. The germline gives CDR1 MNHEY, CDR2 SVGAGI.

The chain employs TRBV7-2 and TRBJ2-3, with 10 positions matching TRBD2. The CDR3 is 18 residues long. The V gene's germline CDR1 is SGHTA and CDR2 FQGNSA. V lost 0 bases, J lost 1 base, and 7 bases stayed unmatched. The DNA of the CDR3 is TGTGCCAGCAGCTTAGCGAGCCCAGCGGGGGGGGGCACAGATACGCAGTATTTT. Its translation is CASSLASPAGGGTDTQYF.

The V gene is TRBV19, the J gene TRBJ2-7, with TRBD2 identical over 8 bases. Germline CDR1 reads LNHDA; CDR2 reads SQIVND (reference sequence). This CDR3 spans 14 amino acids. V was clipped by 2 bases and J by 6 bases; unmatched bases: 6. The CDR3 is CASSISGGAGEQYF. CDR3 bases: TGTGCCAGTAGTATATCCGGGGGGGCCGGCGAGCAGTACTTC.

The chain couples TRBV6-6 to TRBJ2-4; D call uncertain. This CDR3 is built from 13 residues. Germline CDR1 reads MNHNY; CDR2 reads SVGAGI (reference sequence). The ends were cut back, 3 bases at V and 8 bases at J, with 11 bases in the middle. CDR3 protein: CASSYSGVDIQYF. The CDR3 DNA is TGTGCCAGCAGTTATTCGGGTGTCGACATTCAGTACTTC.

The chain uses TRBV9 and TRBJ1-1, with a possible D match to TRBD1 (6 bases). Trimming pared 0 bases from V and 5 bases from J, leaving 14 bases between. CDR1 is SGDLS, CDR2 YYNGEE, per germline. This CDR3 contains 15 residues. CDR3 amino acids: CASSVALAGETEAFF. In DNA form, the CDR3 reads TGTGCCAGCAGCGTAGCTCTAGCAGGGGAAACTGAAGCTTTCTTT.

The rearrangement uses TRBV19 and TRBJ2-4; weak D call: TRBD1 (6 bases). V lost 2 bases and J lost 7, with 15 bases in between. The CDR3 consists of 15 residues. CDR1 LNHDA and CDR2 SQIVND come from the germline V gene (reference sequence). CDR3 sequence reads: CASSITPGATNIQYF. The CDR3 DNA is TGTGCCAGTAGTATAACGCCAGGGGCAACTAACATTCAGTACTTC.

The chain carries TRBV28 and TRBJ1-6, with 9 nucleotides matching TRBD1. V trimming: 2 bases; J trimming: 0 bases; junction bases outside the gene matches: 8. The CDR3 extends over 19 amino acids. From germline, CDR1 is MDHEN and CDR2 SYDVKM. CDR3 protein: CASSLDITGGFSYNSPLHF. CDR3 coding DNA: TGTGCCAGCAGTTTAGATATAACAGGGGGCTTCTCCTATAATTCACCCCTCCACTTT.

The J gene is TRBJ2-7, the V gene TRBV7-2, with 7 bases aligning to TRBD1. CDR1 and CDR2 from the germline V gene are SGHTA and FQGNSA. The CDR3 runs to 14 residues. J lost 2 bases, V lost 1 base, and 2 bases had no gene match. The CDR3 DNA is TGTGCCAGCAGCTTAGACAGGGGTCCCTACGAGCAGTACTTC. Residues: CASSLDRGPYEQYF. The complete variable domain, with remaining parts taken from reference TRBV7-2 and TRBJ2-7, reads GAGVSQSPSNKVTEKGKDVELRCDPISGHTALYWYRQSLGQGLEFLIYFQGNSAPDKSGLPSDRFSAERTGGSVSTLTIQRTQQEDSAVYLCASSLDRGPYEQYFGPGTRLTVT.

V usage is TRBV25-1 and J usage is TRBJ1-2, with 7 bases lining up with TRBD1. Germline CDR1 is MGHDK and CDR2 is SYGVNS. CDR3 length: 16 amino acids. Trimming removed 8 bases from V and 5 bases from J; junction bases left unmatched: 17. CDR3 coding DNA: TGTGCCAGCCAGAGGTCCTCGACTGGCAGGGGGTATGGCTACACCTTC. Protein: CASQRSSTGRGYGYTF.

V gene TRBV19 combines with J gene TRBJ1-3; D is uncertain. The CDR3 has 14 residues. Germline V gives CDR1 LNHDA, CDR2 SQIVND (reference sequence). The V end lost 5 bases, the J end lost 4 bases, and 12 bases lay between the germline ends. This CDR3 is CASSGRERGNTIYF. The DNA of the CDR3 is TGTGCCAGTAGTGGCCGGGAGCGAGGAAACACCATATATTTT.